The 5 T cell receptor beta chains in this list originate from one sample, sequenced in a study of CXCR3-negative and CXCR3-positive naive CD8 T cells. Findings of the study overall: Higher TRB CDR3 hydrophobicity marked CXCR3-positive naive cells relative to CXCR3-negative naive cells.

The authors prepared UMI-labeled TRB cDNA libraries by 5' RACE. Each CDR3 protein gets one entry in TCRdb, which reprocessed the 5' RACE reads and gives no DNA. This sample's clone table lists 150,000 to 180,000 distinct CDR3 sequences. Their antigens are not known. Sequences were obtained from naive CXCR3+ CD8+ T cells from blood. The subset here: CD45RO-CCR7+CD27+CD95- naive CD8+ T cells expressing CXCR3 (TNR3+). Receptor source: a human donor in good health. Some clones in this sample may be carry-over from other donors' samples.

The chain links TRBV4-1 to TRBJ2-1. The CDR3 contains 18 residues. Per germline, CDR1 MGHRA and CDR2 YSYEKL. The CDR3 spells CASSQALLTSNSYNEQFF.

CDR3 residues: CASSSGTGFNEQYF. This chain uses TRBV5-6 with TRBJ2-7; TCRdb names TRBD1, which stays unverified in the absence of DNA. This CDR3 is built from 14 residues. Per germline, CDR1 SGHDT and CDR2 YYEEEE.

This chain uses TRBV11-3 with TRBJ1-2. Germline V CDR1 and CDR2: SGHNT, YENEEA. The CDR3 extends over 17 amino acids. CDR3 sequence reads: CASSLTVSMTSRRGYTF.

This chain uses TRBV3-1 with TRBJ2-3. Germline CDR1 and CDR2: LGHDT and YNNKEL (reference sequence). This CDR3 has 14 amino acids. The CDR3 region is CASRQDTNTDTQYF.

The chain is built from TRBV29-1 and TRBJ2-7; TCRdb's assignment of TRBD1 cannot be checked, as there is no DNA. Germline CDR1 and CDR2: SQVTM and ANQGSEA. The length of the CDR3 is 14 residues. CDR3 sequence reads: CSAKTQGSSYEQYF.